The 20 T cell receptor beta chains listed next were all sequenced from one sample in a study of technical replicates of blood from a few donors. The table came from immunoSEQ multiplex PCR; TCRdb's copy has only in-frame clones and leaves some out. The table lists approximately 88,000 clones, about 96% of them singletons, with approximately 0.32% in the top ten. Sequencing used T cells isolated from PBMCs. These receptors were collected from a human donor in good health.

V usage is TRBV5-1 and J usage is TRBJ2-3; no clear D gene. CDR3 length: 15 amino acids. Germline lookup yields CDR1 SGHRS and CDR2 YFSETQ. Trimming stripped 1 base from V and 0 bases from J, with 9 bases between. CDR3 loop: CASSLLTPSTDTQYF. CDR3 DNA sequence: TGCGCCAGCAGCTTGTTGACACCTAGCACAGATACGCAGTATTTT.

The V and J genes are TRBV27 and TRBJ2-5; D possibly corresponds to TRBD1 (6 bases). Trimming removed 8 bases from V and 4 bases from J, with 17 bases in between. The germline CDR1 and CDR2 sequences are MNHEY and SMNVEV (reference sequence). The CDR3 is 14 amino acids. DNA for the CDR3: TGTGCCAGCGGGTACTTCAGGGGAACAGAGACCCAGTACTTC. Protein sequence: CASGYFRGTETQYF.

This chain links TRBV7-8 with TRBJ2-3; TRBD2 matches at 10 bases. In germline, CDR1 is SGHVS, CDR2 FQNEAQ. With 5 bases clipped from V and 2 bases from J, the junction kept 10 bases outside the gene matches. This CDR3 comprises 17 residues. This CDR3 is CASSPTPSGGFTDTQYF. Written as DNA, the CDR3 is TGTGCCAGCAGCCCGACACCTAGCGGGGGCTTCACAGATACGCAGTATTTT. Full variable domain (missing parts from reference TRBV7-8 and TRBJ2-3): GAGVSQSPRYKVAKRGQDVALRCDPISGHVSLFWYQQALGQGPEFLTYFQNEAQLDKSGLPSDRFFAERPEGSVSTLKIQRTQQEDSAVYLCASSPTPSGGFTDTQYFGPGTRLTVL.

The chain recombines TRBV10-3 with TRBJ2-7; 7 bases are shared with TRBD1. There are 13 residues in the CDR3. V dropped 2 bases and J dropped 5; count of bases not matched to a gene: 3. Germline CDR1 is ENHRY and CDR2 is SYGVKD. CDR3 sequence: CAISERTGHEQYF. CDR3 DNA sequence: TGTGCCATCAGTGAGAGGACAGGTCACGAGCAGTACTTC.

This sequence joins TRBV11-3 and TRBJ1-3; D gene unclear. The CDR3 has 12 amino acids. The V end lost 4 bases, the J end lost 3 bases, and 4 bases lay between the germline ends. Germline CDR1 reads SGHNT; CDR2 reads YENEEA. The CDR3 sequence: CASSSGGNTIYF. In nucleotides, the CDR3 is TGTGCCAGCAGCTCAGGTGGAAACACCATATATTTT.

J is TRBJ1-3 and V is TRBV6-6; the match to TRBD1 covers 7 bases. Losses at the gene ends were 6 bases for V and 4 bases for J; bases not matched to a gene: 3. This CDR3 contains 13 residues. In germline, CDR1 is MNHNY, CDR2 SVGAGI (reference sequence). CDR3 sequence (DNA): TGTGCCAGCAGCCTGGACAGGGGAAACACCATATATTTT. It encodes CASSLDRGNTIYF.

This clone occurred once. The V and J genes are TRBV5-1 and TRBJ1-1; 9 bases agree with TRBD1. The CDR3 consists of 15 residues. The germline V gene has CDR1 SGHRS and CDR2 YFSETQ. With V trimmed by 2 bases and J by 1 base, 3 bases remained unmatched. The DNA for the CDR3 is TGCGCCAGCAGCTTCACAGGGGGCTCGAACACTGAAGCTTTCTTT. Translated: CASSFTGGSNTEAFF.

The gene calls are TRBV2 and TRBJ2-6; tentatively, D is TRBD2 (6 bases). Germline CDR1 reads SNHLY; CDR2 reads FYNNEI. V was shortened by 8 bases and J by 2 bases, with 22 bases between the two germline ends. The CDR3 spans 18 residues. CDR3 bases: TGTGCCAGCGGGGTAGGGGCGGGGCAGTTACCTGGGGCCAACGTCCTGACTTTC. Its translation: CASGVGAGQLPGANVLTF.

This chain links TRBV27 with TRBJ2-7; 8 nucleotides agree with TRBD1. The germline V gene has CDR1 MNHEY and CDR2 SMNVEV (reference sequence). The ends lost 1 base at V and 0 bases at J; junction bases unmatched: 5. This CDR3 has 16 amino acids. CDR3 bases: TGTGCCAGCAGTTTATTTCGACAGGGGTACTCCTACGAGCAGTACTTC. It encodes CASSLFRQGYSYEQYF.

The chain is built from TRBV25-1 and TRBJ2-5, with 12 nucleotides matching TRBD2. CDR3 length equals 17 residues. Germline V lookup: CDR1 MGHDK, CDR2 SYGVNS. V dropped 3 bases and J dropped 1; count of bases not matched to a gene: 6. CDR3 residues: CASSEPGLAGLQETQYF. CDR3 DNA: TGTGCCAGCAGTGAGCCGGGACTAGCGGGTCTCCAAGAGACCCAGTACTTC.

The CDR3 nucleotides are TGTGCCAGCAGATTTCCGGGAACGGGAGACGAGCAGTACTTC. It codes for CASRFPGTGDEQYF. The chain is built from TRBV7-2 and TRBJ2-7; a weak D match, TRBD2 (6 bases). The CDR3 totals 14 residues. Germline CDR1 reads SGHTA; CDR2 reads FQGNSA. V shed 6 bases and J shed 5 bases, with 17 bases lying between them.

This chain uses TRBV18 with TRBJ2-5, with TRBD2 identical over 7 bases. The CDR3 is 14 amino acids. J lost 3 bases, V lost 2 bases, and 3 bases had no gene match. Germline V lookup: CDR1 KGHSH, CDR2 LQKENI. The CDR3 region is CASSPAAGEETQYF. In DNA form, the CDR3 reads TGTGCCAGCTCACCAGCGGCGGGAGAAGAGACCCAGTACTTC. The full variable domain, completed using reference TRBV18 and TRBJ2-5, is NAGVMQNPRHLVRRRGQEARLRCSPMKGHSHVYWYRQLPEEGLKFMVYLQKENIIDESGMPKERFSAEFPKEGPSILRIQQVVRGDSAAYFCASSPAAGEETQYFGPGTRLLVL.

The chain employs TRBV19 and TRBJ2-5; 8 positions match TRBD2. This CDR3 has 16 residues. CDR1 is LNHDA and CDR2 is SQIVND in the germline V gene (reference sequence). V was pared by 1 base and J by 1 base, with 5 bases of the junction left unmatched. The CDR3 reads CASSIVLGGAQETQYF. CDR3 coding DNA: TGTGCCAGTAGTATAGTCCTCGGGGGGGCCCAAGAGACCCAGTACTTC.

J is TRBJ1-4 and V is TRBV7-9, with D unresolved. Germline V gene sequence: CDR1 SEHNR, CDR2 FQNEAQ (reference sequence). Trimming left V 1 base short and J 12 bases short, with 12 bases between. The CDR3 is made up of 13 amino acids. This CDR3 reads CASSLGRGDELFF. In DNA, the CDR3 is TGTGCCAGCAGCTTAGGACGGGGAGATGAACTGTTTTTT.

This sequence joins TRBV12-5 and TRBJ2-5; tentative D call: TRBD1 (6 bases). With 7 bases removed from V and 3 bases from J, the gap between germline ends came to 15 bases. The CDR3 is 14 amino acids. The germline V gene has CDR1 LGHNT and CDR2 FRNRAP. CDR3 nucleotides: TGTGCTAGTGACCGAGGACAGATTAAAGAGACCCAGTACTTC. Translating gives CASDRGQIKETQYF.

This clone has only one observation. The V gene is TRBV6-5, the J gene TRBJ2-1, with D maybe TRBD1 (6 bases). The germline V gene encodes CDR1 MNHEY and CDR2 SVGAGI. Trimming pared 10 bases from V and 0 bases from J, leaving 13 bases between. This CDR3 spans 14 amino acids. CDR3 protein: CATRGISSYNEQFF. The DNA of the CDR3 is TGTGCCACGAGGGGGATAAGCTCCTACAATGAGCAGTTCTTC.

The chain couples TRBV6-1 to TRBJ2-1; D ambiguous. This CDR3 comprises 13 residues. V lost 6 bases and J lost 4, with 10 bases in between. Germline V gene sequence: CDR1 MNHNS, CDR2 SASEGT. The DNA of the CDR3 is TGTGCCAGCAGAGAAACCCTATACAATGAGCAGTTCTTC. Encoded protein: CASRETLYNEQFF.

The gene calls are TRBV27 and TRBJ2-7; 13 nucleotides line up with TRBD2. This CDR3 has 15 residues. The ends lost 3 bases at V and 6 bases at J; junction bases unmatched: 5. Germline CDR1 reads MNHEY; CDR2 reads SMNVEV (reference sequence). The CDR3 coding sequence is TGTGCCAGCAGTTTTCGGACTAGCGGGAGATTCGAGCAGTACTTC. Translating gives CASSFRTSGRFEQYF.

J is TRBJ2-7 and V is TRBV27; TRBD2 aligns across 10 bases. V dropped 2 bases and J dropped 4; count of bases not matched to a gene: 2. Germline-derived CDR1 and CDR2 are MNHEY and SMNVEV (reference sequence). This CDR3 is built from 14 residues. Written as DNA, the CDR3 is TGTGCCAGCAGTTTAAGAGCGGGAGGGTACGAGCAGTACTTC. This codes for CASSLRAGGYEQYF.

The chain couples TRBV28 to TRBJ1-1; 7 positions agree with TRBD1. Unmatched junction bases numbered 5, after V lost 5 bases and J lost 5 bases. This CDR3 spans 13 amino acids. Germline CDR1 reads MDHEN; CDR2 reads SYDVKM. CDR3: CASSDTGETEAFF. As DNA, the CDR3 is TGTGCCAGCAGTGATACAGGGGAGACTGAAGCTTTCTTT.